This T cell receptor beta chain was sequenced during a study of T cell responses to AZD1222 COVID-19 vaccine. Notes on the study in general: Donor demographics were predominantly white British with a female majority; clonal diversity may be underestimated. Nearly half of spike-specific TCRs reportedly target unmutated variant regions. Just 5 to 7 people given AZD1222 tested seropositive at baseline.

This table comes from immunoSEQ multiplex PCR, and its TCRdb copy is limited to in-frame clones, with some not included. The sample includes around 95,000 clones, roughly 90% of them seen just once. As for this clone: Its antigen is not identified.

The CDR3 runs to 20 residues. Germline lookup yields CDR1 MNHEY and CDR2 SMNVEV (reference sequence). J lost 2 bases, V lost 3 bases, and 20 bases had no gene match. The sequence was obtained from an adult in good health. Sequencing used peripheral blood, obtained on day 0 of AZD1222 vaccination. The chain combines TRBV27 with TRBJ2-7, with TRBD2 identical over 9 bases. Here the CDR3 DNA reads TGTGCCAGCAGTTTCCGGGCACAGGGACTGAGCGGGAGGTTCGCCTACGAGCAGTACTTC. It specifies CASSFRAQGLSGRFAYEQYF.